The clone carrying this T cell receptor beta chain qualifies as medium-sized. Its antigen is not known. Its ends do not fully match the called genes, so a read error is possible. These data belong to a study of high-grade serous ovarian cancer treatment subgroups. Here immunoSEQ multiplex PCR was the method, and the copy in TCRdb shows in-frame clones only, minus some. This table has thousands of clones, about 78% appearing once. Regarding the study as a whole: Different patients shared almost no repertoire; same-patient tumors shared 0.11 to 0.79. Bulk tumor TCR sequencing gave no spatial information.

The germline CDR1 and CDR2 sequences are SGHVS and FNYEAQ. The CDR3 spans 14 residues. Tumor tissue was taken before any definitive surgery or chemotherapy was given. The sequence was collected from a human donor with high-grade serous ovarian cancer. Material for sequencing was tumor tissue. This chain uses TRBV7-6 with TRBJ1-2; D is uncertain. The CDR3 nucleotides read TGTGCCAGCAGCATAGCGGCGGGGAGCGATGGCTACACCTTC. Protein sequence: CASSIAAGSDGYTF.